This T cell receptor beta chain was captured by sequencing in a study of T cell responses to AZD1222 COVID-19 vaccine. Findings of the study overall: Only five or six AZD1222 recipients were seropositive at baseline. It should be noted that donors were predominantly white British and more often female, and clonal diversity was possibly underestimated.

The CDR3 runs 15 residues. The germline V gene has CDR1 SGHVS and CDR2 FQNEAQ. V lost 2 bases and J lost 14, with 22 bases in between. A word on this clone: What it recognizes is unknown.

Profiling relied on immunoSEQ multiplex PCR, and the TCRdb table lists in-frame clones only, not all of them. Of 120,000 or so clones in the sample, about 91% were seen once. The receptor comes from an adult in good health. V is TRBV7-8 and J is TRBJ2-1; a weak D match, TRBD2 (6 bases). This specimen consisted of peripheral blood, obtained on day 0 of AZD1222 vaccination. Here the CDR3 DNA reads TGTGCCAGCAGCTTAATGTTCGGGAGTACACGGGGGAAGTTCTTC. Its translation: CASSLMFGSTRGKFF.